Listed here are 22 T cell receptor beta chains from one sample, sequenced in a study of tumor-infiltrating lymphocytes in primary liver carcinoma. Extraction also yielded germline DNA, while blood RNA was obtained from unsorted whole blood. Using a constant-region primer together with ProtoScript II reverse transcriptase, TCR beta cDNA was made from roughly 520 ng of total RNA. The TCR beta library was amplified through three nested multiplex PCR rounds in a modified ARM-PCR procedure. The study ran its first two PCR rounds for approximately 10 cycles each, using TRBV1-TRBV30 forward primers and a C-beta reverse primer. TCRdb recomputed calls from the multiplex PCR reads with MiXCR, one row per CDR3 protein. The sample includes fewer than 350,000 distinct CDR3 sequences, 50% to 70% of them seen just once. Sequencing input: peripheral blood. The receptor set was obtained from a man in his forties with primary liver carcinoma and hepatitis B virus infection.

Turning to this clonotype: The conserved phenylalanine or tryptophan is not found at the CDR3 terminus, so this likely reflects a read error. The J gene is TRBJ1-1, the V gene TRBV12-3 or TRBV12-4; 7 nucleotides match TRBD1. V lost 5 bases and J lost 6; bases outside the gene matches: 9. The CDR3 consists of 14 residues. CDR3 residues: CASSTDRLDAEAFS. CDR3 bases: TGTGCCAGCAGTACGGACAGGCTGGACGCTGAAGCTTTCTCT.

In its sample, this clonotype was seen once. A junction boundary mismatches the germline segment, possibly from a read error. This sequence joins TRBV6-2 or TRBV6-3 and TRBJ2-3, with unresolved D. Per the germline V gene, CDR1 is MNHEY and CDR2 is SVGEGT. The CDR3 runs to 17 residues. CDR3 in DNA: TGTGCCAGCAGTTATAAGTCGCGGTCCTACCTCACAGAAACGCAGTATTTT. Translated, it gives CASSYKSRSYLTETQYF.

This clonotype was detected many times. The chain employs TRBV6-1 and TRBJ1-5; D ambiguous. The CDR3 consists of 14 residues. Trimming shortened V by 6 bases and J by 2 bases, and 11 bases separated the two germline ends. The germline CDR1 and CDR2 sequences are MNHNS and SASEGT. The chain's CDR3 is CASSVSRGNQPQHF. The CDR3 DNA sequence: TGTGCCAGCAGCGTAAGCCGGGGCAATCAGCCCCAGCATTTT.

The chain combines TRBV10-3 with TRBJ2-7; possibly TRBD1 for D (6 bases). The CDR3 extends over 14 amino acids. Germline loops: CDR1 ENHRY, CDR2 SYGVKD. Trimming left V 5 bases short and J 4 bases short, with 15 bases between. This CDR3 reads CAISKQGSNYEQYF. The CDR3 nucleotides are TGTGCCATCAGTAAACAGGGATCTAATTACGAGCAGTACTTC.

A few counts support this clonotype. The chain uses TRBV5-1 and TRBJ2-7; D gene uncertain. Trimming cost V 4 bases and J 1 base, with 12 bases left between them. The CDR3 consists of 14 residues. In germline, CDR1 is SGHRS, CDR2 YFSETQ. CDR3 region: CASSAARQSYEQYF. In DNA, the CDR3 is TGCGCCAGCAGCGCCGCTAGACAATCCTACGAGCAGTACTTC.

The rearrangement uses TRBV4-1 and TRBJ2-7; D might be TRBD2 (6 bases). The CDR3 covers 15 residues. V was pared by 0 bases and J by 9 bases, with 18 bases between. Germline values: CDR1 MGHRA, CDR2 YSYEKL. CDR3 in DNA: TGCGCCAGCAGCCAAGATAAGTCACTAGCCATGGTGCAGTACTTC. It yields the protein CASSQDKSLAMVQYF.

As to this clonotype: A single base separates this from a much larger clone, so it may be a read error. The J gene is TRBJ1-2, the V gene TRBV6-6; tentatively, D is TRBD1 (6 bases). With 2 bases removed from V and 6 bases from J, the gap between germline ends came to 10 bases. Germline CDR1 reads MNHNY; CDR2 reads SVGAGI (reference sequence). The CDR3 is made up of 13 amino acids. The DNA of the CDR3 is TGTGCCAGCAGTTACGAGAGGGGGGATGGCTACACCTTC. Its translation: CASSYERGDGYTF.

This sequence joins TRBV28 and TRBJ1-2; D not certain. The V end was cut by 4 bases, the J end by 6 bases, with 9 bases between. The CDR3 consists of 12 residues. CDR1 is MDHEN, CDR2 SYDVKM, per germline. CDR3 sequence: CASSSVVDGYTF. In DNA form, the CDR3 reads TGTGCCAGCAGTTCCGTAGTGGATGGCTACACCTTC.

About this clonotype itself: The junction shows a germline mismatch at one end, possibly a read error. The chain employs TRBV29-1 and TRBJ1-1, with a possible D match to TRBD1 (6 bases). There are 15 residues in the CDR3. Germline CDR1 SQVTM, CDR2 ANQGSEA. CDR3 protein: CSVEGGWGMNTEAYF. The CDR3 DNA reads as TGCAGCGTCGAGGGGGGCTGGGGTATGAACACAGAAGCTTACTTT.

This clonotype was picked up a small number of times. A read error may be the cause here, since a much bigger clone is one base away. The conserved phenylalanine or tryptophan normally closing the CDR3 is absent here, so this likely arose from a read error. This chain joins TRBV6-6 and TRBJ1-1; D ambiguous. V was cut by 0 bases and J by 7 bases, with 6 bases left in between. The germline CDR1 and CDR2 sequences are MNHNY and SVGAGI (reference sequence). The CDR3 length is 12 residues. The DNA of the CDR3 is TGTGCCAGCAGTTACTCCCGGGGTGAAGCTTTCTAT. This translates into CASSYSRGEAFY.

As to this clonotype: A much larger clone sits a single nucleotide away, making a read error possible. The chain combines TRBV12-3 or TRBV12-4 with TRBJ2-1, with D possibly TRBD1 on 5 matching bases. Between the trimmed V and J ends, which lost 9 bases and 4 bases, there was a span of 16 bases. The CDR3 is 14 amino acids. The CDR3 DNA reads TGTGCCAGGAGTCGAGGACAAGTGTACAATGAGCAGTTCTTC. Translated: CARSRGQVYNEQFF.

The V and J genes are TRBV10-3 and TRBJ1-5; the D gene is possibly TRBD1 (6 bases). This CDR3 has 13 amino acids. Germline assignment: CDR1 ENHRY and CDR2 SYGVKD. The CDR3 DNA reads TGTGTCAGCAAGGCAGGGGACAATCAGCCCCAGCATTTT. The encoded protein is CVSKAGDNQPQHF.

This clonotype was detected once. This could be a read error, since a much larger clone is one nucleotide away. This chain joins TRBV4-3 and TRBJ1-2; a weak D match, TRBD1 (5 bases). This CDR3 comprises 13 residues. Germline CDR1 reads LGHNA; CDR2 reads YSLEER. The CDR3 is CASSHRVNYGYSF. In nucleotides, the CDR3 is TGCGCCAGCAGCCACAGGGTGAACTATGGCTACAGCTTC.

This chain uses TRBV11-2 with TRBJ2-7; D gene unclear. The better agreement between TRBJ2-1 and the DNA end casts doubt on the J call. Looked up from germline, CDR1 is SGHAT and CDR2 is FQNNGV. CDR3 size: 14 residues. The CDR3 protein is CASSSLVANYEQFF. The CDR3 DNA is TGTGCCAGCAGCTCCTTAGTGGCGAACTACGAGCAGTTCTTC.

The CDR3, as DNA: TGTGCCAGCAGCTTTATACTAACTAGCGCTAGCACAGATACGCAGTATTTT. This codes for CASSFILTSASTDTQYF. The chain has TRBV5-4 and TRBJ2-3; 7 bases agree with TRBD2. The germline V gene encodes CDR1 SGHNT and CDR2 YYREEE (reference sequence). There are 17 residues in the CDR3. V dropped 2 bases and J dropped 0; count of bases not matched to a gene: 9. The full variable domain, completed using reference TRBV5-4 and TRBJ2-3, is ETGVTQSPTHLIKTRGQQVTLRCSSQSGHNTVSWYQQALGQGPQFIFQYYREEENGRGNFPPRFSGLQFPNYSSELNVNALELDDSALYLCASSFILTSASTDTQYFGPGTRLTVL.

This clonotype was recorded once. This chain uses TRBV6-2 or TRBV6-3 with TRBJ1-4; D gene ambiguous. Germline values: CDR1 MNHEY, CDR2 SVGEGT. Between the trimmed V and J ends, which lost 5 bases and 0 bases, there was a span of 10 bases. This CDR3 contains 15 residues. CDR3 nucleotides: TGTGCCAGCAGTGCCCATGGCCCAACTAATGAAAAACTGTTTTTT. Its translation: CASSAHGPTNEKLFF.

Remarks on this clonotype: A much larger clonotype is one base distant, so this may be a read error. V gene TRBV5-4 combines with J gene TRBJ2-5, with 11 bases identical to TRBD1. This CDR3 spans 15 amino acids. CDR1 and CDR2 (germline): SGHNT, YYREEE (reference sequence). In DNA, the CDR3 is TGTGCCAGCAGCTTGGCTGGGACAGGGGGAGAGATCCAGTACTTC. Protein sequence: CASSLAGTGGEIQYF. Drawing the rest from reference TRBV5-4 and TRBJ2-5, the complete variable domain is ETGVTQSPTHLIKTRGQQVTLRCSSQSGHNTVSWYQQALGQGPQFIFQYYREEENGRGNFPPRFSGLQFPNYSSELNVNALELDDSALYLCASSLAGTGGEIQYFGPGTRLLVL.

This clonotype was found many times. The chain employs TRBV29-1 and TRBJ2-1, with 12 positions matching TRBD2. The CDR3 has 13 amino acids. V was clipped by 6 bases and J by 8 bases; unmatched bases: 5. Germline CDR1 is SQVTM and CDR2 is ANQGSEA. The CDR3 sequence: CSVLAGGFDEQFF. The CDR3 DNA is TGCAGCGTACTAGCGGGAGGATTCGATGAGCAGTTCTTC.

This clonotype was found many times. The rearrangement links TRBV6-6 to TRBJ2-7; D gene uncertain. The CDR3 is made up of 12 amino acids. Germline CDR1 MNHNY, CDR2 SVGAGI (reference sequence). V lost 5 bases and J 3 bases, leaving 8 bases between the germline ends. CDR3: CASSTYDYEQYF. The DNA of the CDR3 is TGTGCCAGCAGTACTTATGACTACGAGCAGTACTTC.

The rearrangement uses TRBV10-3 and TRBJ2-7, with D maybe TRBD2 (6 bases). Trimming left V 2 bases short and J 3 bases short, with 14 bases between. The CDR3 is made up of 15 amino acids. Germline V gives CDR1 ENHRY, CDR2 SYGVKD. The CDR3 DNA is TGTGCCATCAGTGAGAAAAGCGGGCCTAGCTACGAGCAGTACTTC. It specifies CAISEKSGPSYEQYF.

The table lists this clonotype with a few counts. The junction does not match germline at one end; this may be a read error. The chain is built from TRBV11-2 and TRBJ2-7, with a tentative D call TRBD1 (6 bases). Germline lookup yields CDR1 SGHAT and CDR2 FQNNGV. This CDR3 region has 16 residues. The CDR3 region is CASSPGWGRSTYEQYF. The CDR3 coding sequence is TGTGCTAGCAGCCCAGGGTGGGGGCGATCCACCTACGAGCAGTACTTC.

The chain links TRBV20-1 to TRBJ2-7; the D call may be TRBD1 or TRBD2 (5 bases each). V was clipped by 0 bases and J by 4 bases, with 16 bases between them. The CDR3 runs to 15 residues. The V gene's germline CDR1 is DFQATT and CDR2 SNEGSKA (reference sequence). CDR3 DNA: TGCAGTGCTAGAGATCGGAGAGAGGGGCTATACGAGCAGTACTTC. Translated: CSARDRREGLYEQYF.